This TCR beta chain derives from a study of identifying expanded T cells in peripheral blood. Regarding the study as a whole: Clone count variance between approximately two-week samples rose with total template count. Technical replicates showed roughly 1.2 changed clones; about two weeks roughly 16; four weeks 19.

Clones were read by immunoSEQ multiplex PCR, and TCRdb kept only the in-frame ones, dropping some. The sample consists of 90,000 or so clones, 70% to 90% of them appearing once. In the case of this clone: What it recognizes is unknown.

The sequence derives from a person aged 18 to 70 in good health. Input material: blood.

The chain's CDR3 is CASSPEQGSEAFF. The CDR3 DNA sequence: TGTGCCAGCTCACCAGAACAGGGGTCTGAAGCTTTCTTT. The chain joins TRBV18 to TRBJ1-1, with 7 nucleotides matching TRBD1. The CDR3 is 13 amino acids. V gave up 2 bases and J gave up 6 bases; unmatched junction bases: 3. CDR1 is KGHSH and CDR2 is LQKENI in the germline V gene.